This T cell receptor (beta chain) was sequenced in a study of immune characterization of retroperitoneal liposarcoma. From germline, CDR1 is MNHNS and CDR2 SASEGT. The CDR3 totals 15 residues. Trimming pared 7 bases from V and 8 bases from J, leaving 21 bases between. TCRdb re-analysed the PCR reads in MiXCR, keeping a single row per CDR3 protein. The table shows fewer than 11,000 distinct CDR3 sequences, with around 28% occurring only once. In this sample, this clonotype is medium-sized. Sequenced input: tumor tissue. The rearrangement joins TRBV6-1 to TRBJ2-1, with D possibly called TRBD1 or TRBD2 (6 bases each). This TCR was sampled from a female donor with retroperitoneal liposarcoma. The CDR3, as DNA: TGTGCCAGCATCCCCGAGGGGGGACGGTTTCATGAGCAGTTCTTC. Protein: CASIPEGGRFHEQFF.